This TCR beta chain stems from a study of T cell responses to AZD1222 COVID-19 vaccine. Findings of the study overall: None of the repertoires were sampled until the peak T cell response had passed. Most donors were white British and more were female, and clonal diversity was possibly underestimated.

With regard to this clone: Its antigen is still unknown.

Produced via immunoSEQ multiplex PCR; TCRdb's table is partial and in-frame only. The sample yields tens of thousands of clones, approximately 89% seen once. The CDR3 has 17 residues. Germline lookup yields CDR1 SGHVS and CDR2 FNYEAQ. V was pared by 2 bases and J by 4 bases, with 13 bases of the junction left unmatched. V and J are TRBV7-6 and TRBJ2-7; 8 bases map to TRBD1. This clonotype was sampled from an adult who received the AZD1222 COVID-19 vaccine. Sequenced here: peripheral blood, sampled 28 days after the second AZD1222 dose. CDR3 nucleotide sequence: TGTGCCAGCAGCTTATATACCCTCGGGACAGGCGCTTACGAGCAGTACTTC. Amino acids: CASSLYTLGTGAYEQYF.